This is a list of T cell receptor beta chains from one sample in a study of CD8 T cells in Susac syndrome. One entry per CDR3 protein results from TCRdb running MiXCR on the immunoSEQ multiplex PCR reads. Of about 210,000 distinct CDR3 sequences listed, roughly 93% were seen once; the top ten hold around 0.15%. The specimen sequenced was CD4+ T cells from PBMCs. These receptors all stem from a human donor with Susac syndrome. Both conserved end residues are part of each CDR3. D genes are given only for firm matches. Clone size is given for some rows only: seen once, a few or many times, or a class if the clone is expanded.

v_call	d_call	clone_size	j_call	cdr3_nt	cdr3_aa
TRBV7-2	NA	NA	TRBJ2-7	TGTGCCAGCAGCTCCACCCCGGGGGCTCGGGAGCAGTACTTC	CASSSTPGAREQYF
TRBV4-3	NA	NA	TRBJ2-7	TGCGCCAGCAGCCAAGAGCGGTCCTACGAGCAGTACTTC	CASSQERSYEQYF
TRBV5-1	TRBD1	NA	TRBJ2-3	TGCGCCAGCAGCCCCCAGGGGGATAGAGGAGATACGCAGTATTTT	CASSPQGDRGDTQYF
TRBV5-6	NA	NA	TRBJ1-1	TGTGCCAGCAGCTCGCGGGGGAGGACTGAAGCTTTCTTT	CASSSRGRTEAFF
TRBV29-1	NA	few	TRBJ2-2	TGCAGCGTTGGGAACACCGGGGAGCTGTTTTTT	CSVGNTGELFF
TRBV3-1	TRBD2	NA	TRBJ2-3	TGTGCCAGCACCGAGGTGCAGGGAGGGCCAGATACGCAGTATTTT	CASTEVQGGPDTQYF
TRBV12-5	NA	NA	TRBJ1-5	TGTGCTAGTGGTTATGAATATCAGCCCCAGCATTTT	CASGYEYQPQHF
TRBV20-1	NA	NA	TRBJ1-5	TGCAGTGCTAGAAAACCGATGACGGGGGCCAATCAGCCCCAGCATTTT	CSARKPMTGANQPQHF
TRBV20-1	NA	NA	TRBJ1-5	TGCAGTGCTATATTGTATAATAGCAATCAGCCCCAGCATTTT	CSAILYNSNQPQHF
TRBV6-2/TRBV6-3	NA	NA	TRBJ1-2	TGTGCCAGCAGTTATCCCGGCAGCTATGGCTACACCTTC	CASSYPGSYGYTF
TRBV27	NA	NA	TRBJ1-2	TGTGCCAGCAGTTTATCAGGGATCAACTATGGCTACACCTTC	CASSLSGINYGYTF
TRBV12-3/TRBV12-4	NA	NA	TRBJ2-5	TGTGCCAGCAGTTTAGTGGGCAGACAAGAGACCCAGTACTTC	CASSLVGRQETQYF
TRBV19	NA	once	TRBJ1-2	TGTGCCAGTAGACCCGCGACAGCGGACTATGGCTACACCTTC	CASRPATADYGYTF
TRBV20-1	TRBD2	once	TRBJ2-5	TGCAGTGCTAGAGGGACTAGCGGGGGGGCCGGAGAGACCCAGTACTTC	CSARGTSGGAGETQYF
TRBV12-3/TRBV12-4	NA	once	TRBJ1-5	TGTGCCAGCACCACACAGGAGGATCAGCCCCAGCATTTT	CASTTQEDQPQHF
TRBV6-6	NA	NA	TRBJ2-5	TGTGCCAGCAGTTATCTTGGTCAGGGAGAGACCCAGTACTTC	CASSYLGQGETQYF
TRBV30	TRBD2	NA	TRBJ2-4	TGTGCCTGGACCTTAGCGGGGGGGGTCTTAAACATTCAGTACTTC	CAWTLAGGVLNIQYF
TRBV6-5	NA	NA	TRBJ1-2	TGTGCCAGCGGTGGGCAGGGCTGGGGGGGATATGGCTACACCTTC	CASGGQGWGGYGYTF
TRBV18	TRBD1	NA	TRBJ2-2	TGTGCCAGCTCACCAAATGGACAGGGTACGCGAAACACCGGGGAGCTGTTTTTT	CASSPNGQGTRNTGELFF
TRBV11-2	NA	NA	TRBJ1-2	TGTGCCAGCAGCAGACAGTCCCAACCCGTCTATGGCTACACCTTC	CASSRQSQPVYGYTF
TRBV20-1	TRBD2	NA	TRBJ2-7	TGCAGTGCTGATAGCGGGGGTTACGAGCAGTACTTC	CSADSGGYEQYF
TRBV30	NA	NA	TRBJ1-1	TGTGCCTGGAGTGGGACAGATGGGGACACTGAAGCTTTCTTT	CAWSGTDGDTEAFF
TRBV30	TRBD1	NA	TRBJ1-3	TGTGCCTGGAGCGGGGACAGGAGCTCTGGAAACACCATATATTTT	CAWSGDRSSGNTIYF
TRBV20-1	TRBD1	NA	TRBJ1-2	TGCAGTGCTAGAGATTGGACAGGCGCCTCTAACTATGGCTACACCTTC	CSARDWTGASNYGYTF
TRBV7-3	NA	once	TRBJ2-3	TGTGCCAGCAGCTTATCCCCTGGCTCGATAGATACGCAGTATTTT	CASSLSPGSIDTQYF
TRBV4-1	NA	NA	TRBJ1-4	TGCGCCAGCAGCCAAGATAAAGGCAGGGGTTTTGAAAAACTGTTTTTT	CASSQDKGRGFEKLFF
TRBV5-1	NA	NA	TRBJ2-2	TGCGCCAGCAGCTTCAGGAACACCGGGGAGCTGTTTTTT	CASSFRNTGELFF
TRBV29-1	TRBD1	NA	TRBJ2-7	TGCAGCGCCAGCGCCAGGGACAGGTCTTACGAGCAGTACTTC	CSASARDRSYEQYF
TRBV9	TRBD2	NA	TRBJ2-1	TGTGCCAGCAGCGTAGATTCTAGCGGGTCGTACAATGAGCAGTTCTTC	CASSVDSSGSYNEQFF
TRBV9	NA	NA	TRBJ1-1	TGTGCCAGCAGCGTTCTCGGTGACAGTTCGAACACTGAAGCTTTCTTT	CASSVLGDSSNTEAFF
TRBV29-1	NA	NA	TRBJ1-2	TGCGGCGTGTTTGGGGAGCAGCTCTATGGCTACACCTTC	CGVFGEQLYGYTF
TRBV6-2/TRBV6-3	NA	NA	TRBJ2-6	TGTGCCAGCAGTTCAGCATCTGGGGCCAACGTCCTGACTTTC	CASSSASGANVLTF
TRBV6-5	NA	NA	TRBJ1-6	TGTGCCAGCAGGGCAGGGATGAGGAATTCACCCCTCCACTTT	CASRAGMRNSPLHF